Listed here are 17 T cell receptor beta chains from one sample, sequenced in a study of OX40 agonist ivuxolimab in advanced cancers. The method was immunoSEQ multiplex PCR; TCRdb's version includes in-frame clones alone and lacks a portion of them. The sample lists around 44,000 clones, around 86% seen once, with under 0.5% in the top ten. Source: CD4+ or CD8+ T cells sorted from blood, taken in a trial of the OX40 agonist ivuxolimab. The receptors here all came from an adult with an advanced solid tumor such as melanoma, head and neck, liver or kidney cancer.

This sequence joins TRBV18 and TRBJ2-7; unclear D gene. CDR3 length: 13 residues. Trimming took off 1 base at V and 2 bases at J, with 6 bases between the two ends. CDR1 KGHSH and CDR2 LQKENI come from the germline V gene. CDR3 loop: CASSPQSPYEQYF. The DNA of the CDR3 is TGTGCCAGCTCACCACAAAGCCCCTACGAGCAGTACTTC. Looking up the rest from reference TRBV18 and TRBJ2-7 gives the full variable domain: NAGVMQNPRHLVRRRGQEARLRCSPMKGHSHVYWYRQLPEEGLKFMVYLQKENIIDESGMPKERFSAEFPKEGPSILRIQQVVRGDSAAYFCASSPQSPYEQYFGPGTRLTVT.

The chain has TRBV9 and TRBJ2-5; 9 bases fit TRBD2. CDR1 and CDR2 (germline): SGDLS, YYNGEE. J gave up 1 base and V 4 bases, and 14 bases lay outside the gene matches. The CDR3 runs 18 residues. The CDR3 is CASSSETIAGAPQETQYF. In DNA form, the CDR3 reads TGTGCCAGCAGCTCGGAGACCATAGCGGGGGCCCCCCAAGAGACCCAGTACTTC.

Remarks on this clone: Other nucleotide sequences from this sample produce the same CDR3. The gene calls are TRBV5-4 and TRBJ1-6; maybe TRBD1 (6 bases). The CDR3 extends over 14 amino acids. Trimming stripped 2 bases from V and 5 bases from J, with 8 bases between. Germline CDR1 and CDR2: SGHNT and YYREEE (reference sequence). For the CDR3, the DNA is TGTGCCAGCAGCTTACAGGGACATAATTCACCCCTCCACTTT. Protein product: CASSLQGHNSPLHF.

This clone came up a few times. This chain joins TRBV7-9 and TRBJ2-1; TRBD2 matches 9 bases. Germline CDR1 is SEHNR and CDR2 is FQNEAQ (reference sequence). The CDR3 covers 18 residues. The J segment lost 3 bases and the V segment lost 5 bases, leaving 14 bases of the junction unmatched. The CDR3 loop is CASSPRFLGSGGYNEQFF. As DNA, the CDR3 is TGTGCCAGCAGCCCCCGGTTTCTGGGTAGCGGGGGCTACAATGAGCAGTTCTTC.

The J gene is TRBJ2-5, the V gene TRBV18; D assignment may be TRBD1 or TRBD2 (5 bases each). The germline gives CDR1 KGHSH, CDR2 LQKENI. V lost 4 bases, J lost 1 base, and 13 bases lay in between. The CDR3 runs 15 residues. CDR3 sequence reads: CASSRPGGPQETQYF. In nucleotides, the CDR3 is TGTGCCAGCTCACGGCCTGGGGGTCCCCAAGAGACCCAGTACTTC.

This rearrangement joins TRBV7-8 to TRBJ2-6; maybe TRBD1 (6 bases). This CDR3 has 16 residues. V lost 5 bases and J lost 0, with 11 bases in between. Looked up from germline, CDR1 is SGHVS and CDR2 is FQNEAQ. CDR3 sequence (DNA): TGTGCCAGCAGCCGGACAGCCGCCTCTGGGGCCAACGTCCTGACTTTC. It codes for CASSRTAASGANVLTF.

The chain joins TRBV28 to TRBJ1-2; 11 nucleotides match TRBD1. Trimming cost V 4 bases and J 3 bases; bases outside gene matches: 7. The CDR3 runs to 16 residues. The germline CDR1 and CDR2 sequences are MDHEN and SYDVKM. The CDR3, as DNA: TGTGCCAGCAGTTCTCCTCCGGGACAGGGGGACTATGGCTACACCTTC. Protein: CASSSPPGQGDYGYTF.

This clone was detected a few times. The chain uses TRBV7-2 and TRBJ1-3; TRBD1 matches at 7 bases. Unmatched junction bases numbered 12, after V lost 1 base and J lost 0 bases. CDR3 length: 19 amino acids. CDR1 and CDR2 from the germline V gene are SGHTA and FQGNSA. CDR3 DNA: TGTGCCAGCAGCTTAGGACAGGGTTACCTAAAGAGCTCTGGAAACACCATATATTTT. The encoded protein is CASSLGQGYLKSSGNTIYF.

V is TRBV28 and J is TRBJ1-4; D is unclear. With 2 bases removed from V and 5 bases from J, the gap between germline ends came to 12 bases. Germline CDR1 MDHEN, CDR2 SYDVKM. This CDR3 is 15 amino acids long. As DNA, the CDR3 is TGTGCCAGCAGTTTAATCGGGCAGCTAAATGAAAAACTGTTTTTT. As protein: CASSLIGQLNEKLFF.

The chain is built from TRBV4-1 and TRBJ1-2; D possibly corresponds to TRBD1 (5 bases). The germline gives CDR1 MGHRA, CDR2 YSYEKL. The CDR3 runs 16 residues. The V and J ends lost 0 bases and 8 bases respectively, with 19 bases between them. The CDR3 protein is CASSQDAGSLGGGYTF. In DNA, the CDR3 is TGCGCCAGCAGCCAAGATGCCGGGTCACTTGGGGGAGGCTACACCTTC.

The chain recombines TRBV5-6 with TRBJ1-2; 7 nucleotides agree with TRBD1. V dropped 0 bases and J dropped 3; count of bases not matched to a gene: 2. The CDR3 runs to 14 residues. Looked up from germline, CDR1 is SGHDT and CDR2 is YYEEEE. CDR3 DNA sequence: TGTGCCAGCAGCTTGGGACAGGGAGACTATGGCTACACCTTC. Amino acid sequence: CASSLGQGDYGYTF.

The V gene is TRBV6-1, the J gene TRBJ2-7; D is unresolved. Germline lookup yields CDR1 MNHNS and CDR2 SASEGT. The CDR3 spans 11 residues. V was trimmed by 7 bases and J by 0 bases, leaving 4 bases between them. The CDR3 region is CASTFSYEQYF. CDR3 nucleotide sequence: TGTGCCAGCACCTTCTCCTACGAGCAGTACTTC.

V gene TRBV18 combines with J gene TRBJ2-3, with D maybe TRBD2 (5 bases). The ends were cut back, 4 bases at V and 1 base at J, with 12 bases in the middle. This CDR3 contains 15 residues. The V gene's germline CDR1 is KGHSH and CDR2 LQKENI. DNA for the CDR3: TGTGCCAGCTCACTTACTAGTCCTGGCACAGATACGCAGTATTTT. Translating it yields CASSLTSPGTDTQYF.

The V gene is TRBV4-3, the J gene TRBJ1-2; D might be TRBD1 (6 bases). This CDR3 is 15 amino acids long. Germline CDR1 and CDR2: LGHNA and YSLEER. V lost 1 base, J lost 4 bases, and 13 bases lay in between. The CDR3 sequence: CASSQVNRAIYGYTF. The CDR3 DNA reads TGCGCCAGCAGCCAAGTCAACAGGGCCATCTATGGCTACACCTTC.

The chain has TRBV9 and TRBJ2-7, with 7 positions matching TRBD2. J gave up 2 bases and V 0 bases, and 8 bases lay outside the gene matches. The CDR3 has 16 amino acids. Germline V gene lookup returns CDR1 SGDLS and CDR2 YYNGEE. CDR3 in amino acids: CASSVDPGDYTYEQYF. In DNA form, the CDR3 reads TGTGCCAGCAGCGTAGATCCGGGGGACTATACCTACGAGCAGTACTTC.

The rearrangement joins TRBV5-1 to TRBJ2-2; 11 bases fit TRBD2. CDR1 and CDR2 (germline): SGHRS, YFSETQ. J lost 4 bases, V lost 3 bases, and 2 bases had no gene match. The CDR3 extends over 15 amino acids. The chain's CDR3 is CASSSGTSGTGELFF. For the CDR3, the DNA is TGCGCCAGCAGCTCCGGGACTAGCGGCACCGGGGAGCTGTTTTTT.

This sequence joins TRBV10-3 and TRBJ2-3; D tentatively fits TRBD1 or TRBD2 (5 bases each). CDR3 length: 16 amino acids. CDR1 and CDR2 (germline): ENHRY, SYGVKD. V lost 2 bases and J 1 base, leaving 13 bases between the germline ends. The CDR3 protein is CAISEGTFWGTDTQYF. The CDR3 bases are TGTGCCATCAGTGAGGGGACCTTTTGGGGCACAGATACGCAGTATTTT.